The present entry profiles one T cell receptor beta chain with its context. Its antigen is undetermined. Germline V gene data show CDR1 as SGHNT and CDR2 as YYREEE (reference sequence). V was cut by 4 bases and J by 4 bases, with 14 bases left in between. CDR3 size: 14 residues. This specimen comes from a study of T cell responses to AZD1222 COVID-19 vaccine. Study details: Pooled together were second doses at about 4 or about 12 weeks.

Findings and caveats of the study: Compared with day 0, the breadth and depth of the Spike-specific TCR repertoire rose significantly after two doses of AZD1222. The sample set comprised mostly white British donors with more females, and clonal diversity was possibly underestimated.

Produced via immunoSEQ multiplex PCR; TCRdb's table is partial and in-frame only. The repertoire has fewer than 90,000 clones, more than 70% of them found once; the top ten carry about 11%. This receptor was identified in an adult in good health. This rearrangement joins TRBV5-4 to TRBJ1-2; D gene uncertain. This specimen was peripheral blood, taken on day 0 of AZD1222 vaccination. The CDR3 bases are TGTGCCAGCAGCACCGGGTCCGCAGGCTATGGCTACACCTTC. This gives the protein CASSTGSAGYGYTF.